The TCR beta chain under discussion was sequenced for a study of blood T cell repertoires in COVID-19. Study-level information: Researchers got acute and convalescent COVID-19 samples from the United States, Italy and Spain. Nucleic acid was either cDNA or gDNA, and it came from T cells, B-cell-depleted T cells, or PBMCs.

As processed by the authors: Amplification with reference gene primers provided the estimates of nucleated cell counts. TCRdb keeps only in-frame clones here, not all; method: immunoSEQ multiplex PCR. That table is the source of V, J and clone size, and D and trimming were worked out from the DNA. The repertoire holds around 170,000 clones, about 87% seen once, with more than 25% in the top ten. The trim removed 3 bases at V and 5 bases at J, leaving 10 bases unmatched. The CDR3 length is 16 residues. The germline V gene encodes CDR1 LNHDA and CDR2 SQIVND (reference sequence). The sequencing sample was made of peripheral blood. This sequence was found in a man aged 60 to 75 with acute or convalescent COVID-19. The V call is TRBV19, the J call TRBJ2-5, with 9 bases lining up with TRBD1. This CDR3 reads CASSMGAGTGFETQYF. In DNA, the CDR3 is TGTGCCAGTAGTATGGGAGCCGGGACAGGGTTCGAGACCCAGTACTTC.